These T cell receptor beta chains were read from a single sample in a study of blood T cell repertoires in COVID-19. Only in-frame clones appear in the TCRdb table, and some are missing; sequencing was by immunoSEQ multiplex PCR. The table has a few hundred thousand clones, approximately 90% seen once. Sequencing was carried out using peripheral blood. Source of these receptors: a man aged 45-65 years with acute or convalescent COVID-19. CDR3s include the opening cysteine and the closing phenylalanine or tryptophan. Each record gives: D gene, J gene, clone size, V gene, CDR3 DNA, CDR3 protein. D genes are given only for firm matches. Rows may omit the clone size; those that give it use once, few, many or a size class.

d_gene: -; j_gene: TRBJ1-6; abundance: -; v_gene: TRBV7-8; CDR3nt: TGTGCCAGCACAGACAGAGATAATTCACCCCTCCACTTT; CDR3aa: CASTDRDNSPLHF
d_gene: TRBD1; j_gene: TRBJ2-3; abundance: -; v_gene: TRBV6-5; CDR3nt: TGTGCCAGCAGTCGACAGGGTGATACGCAGTATTTT; CDR3aa: CASSRQGDTQYF
d_gene: TRBD1; j_gene: TRBJ1-4; abundance: -; v_gene: TRBV2; CDR3nt: TGTGCCAGCAGTACCCTGACAGGGGTGAATGAAAAACTGTTTTTT; CDR3aa: CASSTLTGVNEKLFF
d_gene: -; j_gene: TRBJ2-7; abundance: -; v_gene: TRBV4-2; CDR3nt: TGTGCCAGCAGCCAAGACGAGCAGGGTTTAGGCTACGAGCAGTACTTC; CDR3aa: CASSQDEQGLGYEQYF
d_gene: TRBD1; j_gene: TRBJ2-2; abundance: -; v_gene: TRBV5-6; CDR3nt: TGTGCCAGCAGGGGGAACAGGGGGATTCGCACCGGGGAGCTGTTTTTT; CDR3aa: CASRGNRGIRTGELFF
d_gene: -; j_gene: TRBJ1-4; abundance: -; v_gene: TRBV2; CDR3nt: TGTGCCAGCAGTGGACAGAATGAAAAACTGTTTTTT; CDR3aa: CASSGQNEKLFF
d_gene: -; j_gene: TRBJ1-5; abundance: once; v_gene: TRBV10-1; CDR3nt: TGCGCCAGCAGTGCAGGGAAGAGCGCTCAGCCCCAGCATTTT; CDR3aa: CASSAGKSAQPQHF
d_gene: TRBD1; j_gene: TRBJ2-2; abundance: -; v_gene: TRBV6-5; CDR3nt: TGTGCCAGCAGGCGGACAGGGCCCGGGGAGCTGTTTTTT; CDR3aa: CASRRTGPGELFF
d_gene: TRBD1; j_gene: TRBJ1-2; abundance: -; v_gene: TRBV5-6; CDR3nt: TGTGCCAGCAGACGGGGACAGAACTATGGCTACACCTTC; CDR3aa: CASRRGQNYGYTF
d_gene: -; j_gene: TRBJ2-6; abundance: -; v_gene: TRBV18; CDR3nt: TGTGCCAGCTCACCTATCTCGACACAGGGCTCCACTGGGGCCAACGTCCTGACTTTC; CDR3aa: CASSPISTQGSTGANVLTF
d_gene: TRBD1; j_gene: TRBJ2-5; abundance: -; v_gene: TRBV6-5; CDR3nt: TGTGCCAGCAACAGAGGACAGGAAGAGACCCAGTACTTC; CDR3aa: CASNRGQEETQYF
d_gene: -; j_gene: TRBJ2-5; abundance: -; v_gene: TRBV18; CDR3nt: TGTGCCAGCTCACCCCAGGGTATCGGAGAGACCCAGTACTTC; CDR3aa: CASSPQGIGETQYF
d_gene: TRBD1; j_gene: TRBJ1-5; abundance: -; v_gene: TRBV7-7; CDR3nt: TGTGCCAGCAGCCCCGGGACAGGGTTGCCCCAGCATTTT; CDR3aa: CASSPGTGLPQHF
d_gene: -; j_gene: TRBJ1-4; abundance: -; v_gene: TRBV7-2; CDR3nt: TGTGCCAGCAGCTTAGATTGGGGACACACTGAAAAACTGTTTTTT; CDR3aa: CASSLDWGHTEKLFF
d_gene: TRBD1; j_gene: TRBJ2-1; abundance: -; v_gene: TRBV11-3; CDR3nt: TGTGCCAGCAGCCCCCGGACAGGGGAAGGGGACAATGAGCAGTTCTTC; CDR3aa: CASSPRTGEGDNEQFF
d_gene: TRBD1; j_gene: TRBJ1-5; abundance: once; v_gene: TRBV5-6; CDR3nt: TGTGCCAGCAGCTTTTTTACAGGGGGCTGGGATCAGCCCCAGCATTTT; CDR3aa: CASSFFTGGWDQPQHF
d_gene: -; j_gene: TRBJ2-5; abundance: -; v_gene: TRBV5-1; CDR3nt: TGCGCCAGCAGCTTGGTTACAGTCTCCCAAGAGACCCAGTACTTC; CDR3aa: CASSLVTVSQETQYF
d_gene: -; j_gene: TRBJ1-1; abundance: few; v_gene: TRBV25-1; CDR3nt: TGTGCCAGCAGTGATATGACATACACTGAAGCTTTCTTT; CDR3aa: CASSDMTYTEAFF
d_gene: -; j_gene: TRBJ2-7; abundance: -; v_gene: TRBV10-3; CDR3nt: TGTGCCATCAGAGAGACTAGGAGCTACGAGCAGTACTTC; CDR3aa: CAIRETRSYEQYF
d_gene: -; j_gene: TRBJ1-1; abundance: -; v_gene: TRBV28; CDR3nt: TGTGCCAGCAGTTTTAGGGGGAACACTGAAGCTTTCTTT; CDR3aa: CASSFRGNTEAFF
d_gene: -; j_gene: TRBJ1-1; abundance: -; v_gene: TRBV7-9; CDR3nt: TGTGCCAGCAGCTTGGACAGCAACACTGAAGCTTTCTTT; CDR3aa: CASSLDSNTEAFF
d_gene: -; j_gene: TRBJ2-2; abundance: -; v_gene: TRBV27; CDR3nt: TGTGCCAGCACCCTTATGAGGACACTCAACACCGGGGAGCTGTTTTTT; CDR3aa: CASTLMRTLNTGELFF
d_gene: TRBD1; j_gene: TRBJ1-2; abundance: -; v_gene: TRBV5-4; CDR3nt: TGTGCCAGCAGCCCCGGGACAGGAAATTATGGCTACACCTTC; CDR3aa: CASSPGTGNYGYTF
d_gene: -; j_gene: TRBJ1-1; abundance: -; v_gene: TRBV6-4; CDR3nt: TGTGCCAGCAGTGACTCAGGGAGGACTGAAGCTTTCTTT; CDR3aa: CASSDSGRTEAFF
d_gene: TRBD1; j_gene: TRBJ2-1; abundance: -; v_gene: TRBV10-1; CDR3nt: TGCGCCAGCAGAGGGACAGGGGGCCTGGAGCAGTTCTTC; CDR3aa: CASRGTGGLEQFF
d_gene: TRBD1; j_gene: TRBJ1-5; abundance: -; v_gene: TRBV18; CDR3nt: TGTGCCAGCTCACCGGGACAGGGGGCTCAGCCCCAGCATTTT; CDR3aa: CASSPGQGAQPQHF
d_gene: -; j_gene: TRBJ1-1; abundance: -; v_gene: TRBV7-9; CDR3nt: TGTGCCAGCAGCTTAGTGACAGCGAACACTGAAGCTTTCTTT; CDR3aa: CASSLVTANTEAFF
d_gene: TRBD1; j_gene: TRBJ1-6; abundance: -; v_gene: TRBV4-1; CDR3nt: TGCGCCAGCAGCCCCAGGGGGCTGAGCTCCTATAATTCACCCCTCCACTTT; CDR3aa: CASSPRGLSSYNSPLHF
d_gene: TRBD1; j_gene: TRBJ1-1; abundance: -; v_gene: TRBV19; CDR3nt: TGTGCCAGTAGTGCTCAGGGACAGCCGAACACTGAAGCTTTCTTT; CDR3aa: CASSAQGQPNTEAFF
d_gene: -; j_gene: TRBJ1-1; abundance: once; v_gene: TRBV2; CDR3nt: TGTGCCAGCAGTGAGGTCGGGCAGGGGATCACTGAAGCTTTCTTT; CDR3aa: CASSEVGQGITEAFF
d_gene: TRBD1; j_gene: TRBJ1-1; abundance: -; v_gene: TRBV6-5; CDR3nt: TGTGCCAGCAGTCGACAGGGGGAGGTTGACACTGAAGCTTTCTTT; CDR3aa: CASSRQGEVDTEAFF
d_gene: TRBD2; j_gene: TRBJ2-5; abundance: -; v_gene: TRBV7-8; CDR3nt: TGTGCCAGCAGCACGCCGGGACTAGCAATCGAGACCCAGTACTTC; CDR3aa: CASSTPGLAIETQYF
d_gene: TRBD1; j_gene: TRBJ1-4; abundance: -; v_gene: TRBV6-2/TRBV6-3; CDR3nt: TGTGCCAGCAGTTACCCTGACAGGGGGGTAACTAATGAAAAACTGTTTTTT; CDR3aa: CASSYPDRGVTNEKLFF
d_gene: TRBD1; j_gene: TRBJ1-3; abundance: -; v_gene: TRBV11-2; CDR3nt: TGTGCCAGCAGCTCATTCTATCGGACAGGGCCCTCTGGAAACACCATATATTTT; CDR3aa: CASSSFYRTGPSGNTIYF
d_gene: -; j_gene: TRBJ1-2; abundance: -; v_gene: TRBV25-1; CDR3nt: TGTGCCAGCAGATTGACAGGAGCCAACTATGGCTACACCTTC; CDR3aa: CASRLTGANYGYTF
d_gene: TRBD1; j_gene: TRBJ1-1; abundance: few; v_gene: TRBV5-1; CDR3nt: TGCGCCAGCAGCTTGGGGACAGGGGGCTTGACTGAAGCTTTCTTT; CDR3aa: CASSLGTGGLTEAFF
d_gene: -; j_gene: TRBJ1-5; abundance: -; v_gene: TRBV6-2/TRBV6-3; CDR3nt: TGTGCCAGCAGTTACCTACTGACAGGTCAGCCCCAGCATTTT; CDR3aa: CASSYLLTGQPQHF
d_gene: -; j_gene: TRBJ1-3; abundance: -; v_gene: TRBV5-1; CDR3nt: TGCGCCAGCAGCTTGGCAGGCTCTGGAAACACCATATATTTT; CDR3aa: CASSLAGSGNTIYF
d_gene: TRBD1; j_gene: TRBJ1-2; abundance: -; v_gene: TRBV12-3/TRBV12-4; CDR3nt: TGTGCCAGCAGTGTAAGGGGGCCGGGCGGCTACACCTTC; CDR3aa: CASSVRGPGGYTF
d_gene: TRBD1; j_gene: TRBJ1-5; abundance: large; v_gene: TRBV19; CDR3nt: TGTGCCAGTAGACCAGGACAGGGGGCTCAGCCCCAGCATTTT; CDR3aa: CASRPGQGAQPQHF
d_gene: -; j_gene: TRBJ1-2; abundance: -; v_gene: TRBV6-5; CDR3nt: TGTGCCAGCAGCCAGGGGCAGGGAAGCTATGGCTACACCTTC; CDR3aa: CASSQGQGSYGYTF
d_gene: TRBD1; j_gene: TRBJ1-1; abundance: once; v_gene: TRBV9; CDR3nt: TGTGCCAGCAGCACCTCGGGGACAGGGAACACTGAAGCTTTCTTT; CDR3aa: CASSTSGTGNTEAFF